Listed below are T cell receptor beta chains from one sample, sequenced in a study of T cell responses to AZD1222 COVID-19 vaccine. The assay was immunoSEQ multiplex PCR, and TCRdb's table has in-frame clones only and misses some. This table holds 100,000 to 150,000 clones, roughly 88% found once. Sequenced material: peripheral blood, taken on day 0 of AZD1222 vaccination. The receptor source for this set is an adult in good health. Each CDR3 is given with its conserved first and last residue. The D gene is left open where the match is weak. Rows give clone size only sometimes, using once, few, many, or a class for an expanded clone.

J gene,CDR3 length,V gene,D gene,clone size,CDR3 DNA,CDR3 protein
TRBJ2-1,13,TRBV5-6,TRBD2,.,TGTGCCAGCAGCGCGCTCCAGCGGGGTGAGCAGTTCTTC,CASSALQRGEQFF
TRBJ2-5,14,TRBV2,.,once,TGTGCCAGCATGATGGGGGGGGCCAGGGAGACCCAGTACTTC,CASMMGGARETQYF
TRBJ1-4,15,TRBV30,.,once,TGTGCCTGGAGTCGGGGGGAGATTTTAGATGAAAAACTGTTTTTT,CAWSRGEILDEKLFF
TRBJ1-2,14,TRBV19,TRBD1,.,TGTGCCAGCTCCCCCGGGACAGGAACCTATGGCTACACCTTC,CASSPGTGTYGYTF
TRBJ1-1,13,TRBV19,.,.,TGTGCCAGTAGTATGGGCAGGGGCACTGAAGCTTTCTTT,CASSMGRGTEAFF
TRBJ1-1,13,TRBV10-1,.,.,TGCGCCAGCAGTGAGTCGGTCCGCAGTGAAGCTTTCTTT,CASSESVRSEAFF
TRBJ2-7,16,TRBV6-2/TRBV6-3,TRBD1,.,TGTGCCAGCAGTTACACGCAGGCGGACAGGGCCTACGAGCAGTACTTC,CASSYTQADRAYEQYF
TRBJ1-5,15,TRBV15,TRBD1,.,TGTGCCACCAGCAGAGGCGACAGGGGCAATCAGCCCCAGCATTTT,CATSRGDRGNQPQHF
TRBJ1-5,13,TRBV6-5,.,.,TGTGCCAGCATGCCCCCACAAGGTCAGCCCCAGCATTTT,CASMPPQGQPQHF
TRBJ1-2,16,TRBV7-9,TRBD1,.,TGTGCCAGCAGCTTAGGGACAGGGAGCCCTAACTATGGCTACACCTTC,CASSLGTGSPNYGYTF
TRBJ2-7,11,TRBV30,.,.,TGTGCCTGGAGTGGAAACTACGAGCAGTACTTC,CAWSGNYEQYF
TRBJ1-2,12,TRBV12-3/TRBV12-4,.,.,TGTGCCAGCAGTTCTGGCCTGGCTGGCTACACCTTC,CASSSGLAGYTF
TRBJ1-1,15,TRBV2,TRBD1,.,TGTGCCAGCAGTGATGGGACAGGGGGCTTGGCTGAAGCTTTCTTT,CASSDGTGGLAEAFF
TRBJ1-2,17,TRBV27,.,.,TGTGCCCGGAGCCGCTACCTCTCTTACCGGGGAGGCTATGGCTACACCTTC,CARSRYLSYRGGYGYTF
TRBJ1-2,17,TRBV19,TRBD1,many,TGTGCCAGTAGTACCCCGGAGGACAGGGCCCTTAACTATGGCTACACCTTC,CASSTPEDRALNYGYTF
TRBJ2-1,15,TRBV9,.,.,TGTGCCAGCAGCGTAGCGGGGAGGTCAAGCAATGAGCAGTTCTTC,CASSVAGRSSNEQFF
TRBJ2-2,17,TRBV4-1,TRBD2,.,TGCGCCAGCAGCCAATACGCCGGGACTACGAACACCGGGGAGCTGTTTTTT,CASSQYAGTTNTGELFF
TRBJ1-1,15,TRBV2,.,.,TGTGCCAGCAGTCCGAATCGGGGGCGACGCACTGAAGCTTTCTTT,CASSPNRGRRTEAFF
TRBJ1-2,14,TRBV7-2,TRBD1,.,TGTGCCAGCAGCTATGGACAGGGTGGCTATGGCTACACCTTC,CASSYGQGGYGYTF
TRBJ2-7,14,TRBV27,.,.,TGTGCCAGCAGTTTAAAAGCGGGCCTCGGAGAGCAGTACTTC,CASSLKAGLGEQYF
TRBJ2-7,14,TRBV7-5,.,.,TGTGTCAGAAGCCCCGGACAGGGGGCGGGTGAGCAGTACTTC,CVRSPGQGAGEQYF
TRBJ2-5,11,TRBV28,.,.,TGTGCCAGCAGTTTCTCGGAGACCCAGTACTTC,CASSFSETQYF
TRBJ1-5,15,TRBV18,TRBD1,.,TGTGCCAGCTCATCCGGGACAGCAGACAATCAGCCCCAGCATTTT,CASSSGTADNQPQHF
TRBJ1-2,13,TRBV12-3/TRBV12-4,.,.,TGTGCCAGCAGTTTTATGGGCCCCTATGGCTACACCTTC,CASSFMGPYGYTF
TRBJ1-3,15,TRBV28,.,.,TGTGCCAGCAGTCCCGGGGGGGAATCTGGAAACACCATATATTTT,CASSPGGESGNTIYF
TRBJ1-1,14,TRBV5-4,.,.,TGTGCCAGCAGCTTCTACTGGATGAACACTGAAGCTTTCTTT,CASSFYWMNTEAFF
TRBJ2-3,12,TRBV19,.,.,TGTGCCAGTAGCAAGACAAGAGATACGCAGTATTTT,CASSKTRDTQYF
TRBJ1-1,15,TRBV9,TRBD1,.,TGTGCCAGCAGCGCCTCCGGGACAGGGAACACTGAAGCTTTCTTT,CASSASGTGNTEAFF
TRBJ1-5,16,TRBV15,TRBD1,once,TGTGCCACCAGCAGAGCGAGGGACAGGGCCGGTCAGCCCCAGCATTTT,CATSRARDRAGQPQHF
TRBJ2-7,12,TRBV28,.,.,TGTGCCAGCAGAATAAAGTCCTACGAGCAGTACTTC,CASRIKSYEQYF
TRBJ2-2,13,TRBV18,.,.,TGTGCCAGCTCACCCGGGTCCACCGGGGAGCTGTTTTTT,CASSPGSTGELFF
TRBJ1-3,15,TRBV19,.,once,TGTGCCAGTAGTATGCGGGGCAGCTCTGGAAACACCATATATTTT,CASSMRGSSGNTIYF
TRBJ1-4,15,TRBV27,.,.,TGTGCCAGCAGGCCCACGGGGGATAAACGTGAAAAACTGTTTTTT,CASRPTGDKREKLFF
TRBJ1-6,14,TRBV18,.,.,TGTGCCAGCTCACCTACGGGACTCAATTCACCCCTCCACTTT,CASSPTGLNSPLHF
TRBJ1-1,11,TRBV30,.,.,TGTGCCTGCGAGGGGCCCACTGAAGCTTTCTTT,CACEGPTEAFF
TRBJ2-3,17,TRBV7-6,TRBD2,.,TGTGCCAGCAGCTCGGGGACTAGCGGGACAAGCACAGATACGCAGTATTTT,CASSSGTSGTSTDTQYF
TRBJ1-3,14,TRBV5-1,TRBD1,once,TGCGCCAGCAGCCCCGGGACAGGTGGAAACACCATATATTTT,CASSPGTGGNTIYF
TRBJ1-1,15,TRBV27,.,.,TGTGCCAGCAGTATCTCACGACAGTCATGGACTGAAGCTTTCTTT,CASSISRQSWTEAFF
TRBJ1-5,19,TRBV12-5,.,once,TGTGCTAGTGGTTTGACTCAGACGCTATTCGGACCGCGCAATCAGCCCCAGCATTTT,CASGLTQTLFGPRNQPQHF
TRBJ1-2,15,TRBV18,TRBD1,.,TGTGCCAGCTCAGCCGGGACAGGGGTTTGGGATGGCTACACCTTC,CASSAGTGVWDGYTF
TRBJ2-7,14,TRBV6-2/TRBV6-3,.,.,TGTGCCAGCAGTTACGGGCAGGGGTTGTACGAGCAGTACTTC,CASSYGQGLYEQYF
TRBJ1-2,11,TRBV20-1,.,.,TGCAGTGTACCTCAGGGTTATGGCTACACCTTC,CSVPQGYGYTF
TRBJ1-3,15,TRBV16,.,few,TGTGCCAGCAGCCAATCGAGCGGTTCTGGAAACACCATATATTTT,CASSQSSGSGNTIYF
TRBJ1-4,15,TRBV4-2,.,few,TGTGCCAGCAGCCAAGACCAGGGTTTTAATGAAAAACTGTTTTTT,CASSQDQGFNEKLFF
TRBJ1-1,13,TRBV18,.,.,TGTGCCAGCTCACCACAGGAGAACACTGAAGCTTTCTTT,CASSPQENTEAFF
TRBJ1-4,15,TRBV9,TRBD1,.,TGTGCCAGCAGCGGACAGGGTTCGTTTGGTGAAAAACTGTTTTTT,CASSGQGSFGEKLFF
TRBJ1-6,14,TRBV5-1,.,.,TGCGCCAGCAGCTTCGACCTAACGAATTCACCCCTCCACTTT,CASSFDLTNSPLHF
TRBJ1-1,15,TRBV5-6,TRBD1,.,TGTGCCAGCAGCCCTGGGACAGGGTTCAACACTGAAGCTTTCTTT,CASSPGTGFNTEAFF
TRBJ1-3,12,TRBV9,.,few,TGTGCCAGCAGCGAATTTGGAAACACCATATATTTT,CASSEFGNTIYF
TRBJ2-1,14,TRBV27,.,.,TGTGCCAGCAGTTCGCAGGGGACGGGGTATGAGCAGTTCTTC,CASSSQGTGYEQFF